This TCR beta chain was sequenced in a study of identical twins. Overall study findings and caveats: Invariant T cells like MAIT and iNKT could partly confound the zero-insertion analyses.

This clonotype was detected only a few times. Antigen specificity is unknown. Each CDR3 protein gets one entry after TCRdb re-called the 5' RACE reads with MiXCR. The sample includes fewer than 550,000 distinct CDR3 sequences, around 15% seen only once; the top ten take roughly 0.46%. V trimming: 7 bases; J trimming: 3 bases; junction bases outside the gene matches: 8. Germline loops: CDR1 MNHNS, CDR2 SASEGT. CDR3 length: 17 amino acids. This sample was also put to use in a study of yellow fever vaccine responses in identical twins.

This sequence was found in a young woman in good health. Sequenced material: CD4+ T cells sorted from blood. The rearrangement links TRBV6-1 to TRBJ2-1, with 14 positions matching TRBD2. CDR3 in amino acids: CASKGSGTSGSYNEQFF. The CDR3 nucleotides read TGTGCCAGCAAAGGATCGGGGACTAGCGGGAGCTACAATGAGCAGTTCTTC.